The rows below give T cell receptor beta chains drawn from one sample of a study of control samples from healthy donors and cancer patients. Assay: immunoSEQ multiplex PCR; the TCRdb copy retains only in-frame clones and omits some. The sample has roughly 120,000 clones; more than 70% are singletons. The source material was blood. The receptors come from a man in his fifties or sixties in good health. CDR3s include the opening cysteine and the closing phenylalanine or tryptophan. Fields, in order: V gene, D gene, J gene, clone size, CDR3 protein, CDR3 DNA. The D gene is left open where the match is weak. Clone size appears in some rows only: once, few, many, or a class for an expanded clone.

V gene: TRBV12-3/TRBV12-4
D gene: -
J gene: TRBJ1-2
clone size: -
CDR3 protein: CASRPGANYGYTF
CDR3 DNA: TGTGCCAGCAGGCCGGGAGCTAACTATGGCTACACCTTC

V gene: TRBV18
D gene: -
J gene: TRBJ1-1
clone size: -
CDR3 protein: CATLVLRNTEAFF
CDR3 DNA: TGTGCCACCCTGGTCCTTCGGAACACTGAAGCTTTCTTT

V gene: TRBV4-2
D gene: TRBD2
J gene: TRBJ2-3
clone size: -
CDR3 protein: CASSRFRGGTSTDTQYF
CDR3 DNA: TGTGCCAGCAGCCGCTTCCGGGGGGGCACTAGCACAGATACGCAGTATTTT

V gene: TRBV5-1
D gene: TRBD1
J gene: TRBJ2-5
clone size: -
CDR3 protein: CASSVNRDRGQETQYF
CDR3 DNA: TGCGCCAGCAGCGTCAACCGGGACAGGGGCCAAGAGACCCAGTACTTC

V gene: TRBV11-2
D gene: -
J gene: TRBJ2-7
clone size: few
CDR3 protein: CASSPLGAVSYEQYF
CDR3 DNA: TGTGCCAGCAGCCCACTTGGGGCAGTCTCCTACGAGCAGTACTTC

V gene: TRBV5-6
D gene: -
J gene: TRBJ2-5
clone size: -
CDR3 protein: CASRNDQQETQYF
CDR3 DNA: TGTGCCAGCAGGAATGACCAGCAAGAGACCCAGTACTTC

V gene: TRBV5-1
D gene: -
J gene: TRBJ1-5
clone size: -
CDR3 protein: CASSLDAGSNQPQHF
CDR3 DNA: TGCGCCAGCAGCTTGGATGCAGGGAGCAATCAGCCCCAGCATTTT

V gene: TRBV7-9
D gene: -
J gene: TRBJ1-2
clone size: -
CDR3 protein: CASSSPGTDYGYTF
CDR3 DNA: TGTGCCAGCAGCTCCCCCGGGACCGACTATGGCTACACCTTC

V gene: TRBV5-1
D gene: -
J gene: TRBJ1-6
clone size: -
CDR3 protein: CASSSLPTLTTSSYNSPLHF
CDR3 DNA: TGCGCCAGCAGCTCGCTCCCTACTTTGACAACTAGCTCCTATAATTCACCCCTCCACTTT

V gene: TRBV27
D gene: -
J gene: TRBJ2-3
clone size: -
CDR3 protein: CASSVDPAGGTDTQYF
CDR3 DNA: TGTGCCAGCAGTGTCGACCCGGCTGGCGGCACAGATACGCAGTATTTT

V gene: TRBV7-2
D gene: -
J gene: TRBJ2-6
clone size: -
CDR3 protein: CASSLTLPGANVLTF
CDR3 DNA: TGTGCCAGCAGCTTAACTCTTCCTGGGGCCAACGTCCTGACTTTC

V gene: TRBV6-6
D gene: -
J gene: TRBJ1-2
clone size: -
CDR3 protein: CASSIGTTIYSYTF
CDR3 DNA: TGTGCCAGCAGTATCGGGACAACGATCTATAGCTACACCTTC

V gene: TRBV3-1/TRBV3-2
D gene: -
J gene: TRBJ1-6
clone size: -
CDR3 protein: CASSQDQGLLSPLHF
CDR3 DNA: TGTGCCAGCAGCCAAGATCAGGGGCTTTTGTCACCCCTCCACTTT

V gene: TRBV19
D gene: -
J gene: TRBJ2-2
clone size: -
CDR3 protein: CASSHRQVNTGELFF
CDR3 DNA: TGTGCCAGTAGTCACCGACAGGTTAACACCGGGGAGCTGTTTTTT

V gene: TRBV11-3
D gene: TRBD1
J gene: TRBJ2-7
clone size: -
CDR3 protein: CASSTTGAPDYEQYF
CDR3 DNA: TGTGCCAGCAGCACGACAGGGGCGCCTGACTACGAGCAGTACTTC

V gene: TRBV5-5
D gene: TRBD1
J gene: TRBJ2-7
clone size: -
CDR3 protein: CASSLGQGFGEQYF
CDR3 DNA: TGTGCCAGCAGCTTGGGACAGGGATTCGGCGAGCAGTACTTC

V gene: TRBV20-1
D gene: -
J gene: TRBJ1-2
clone size: -
CDR3 protein: CSASKERDVGYTF
CDR3 DNA: TGCAGTGCTAGTAAGGAAAGGGACGTAGGCTACACCTTC

V gene: TRBV27
D gene: TRBD1
J gene: TRBJ2-1
clone size: -
CDR3 protein: CAVQGASIIGNEQFF
CDR3 DNA: TGTGCCGTCCAGGGGGCTAGCATTATTGGGAATGAGCAGTTCTTC

V gene: TRBV19
D gene: -
J gene: TRBJ1-4
clone size: -
CDR3 protein: CASSIGLTTTNEKLFF
CDR3 DNA: TGTGCCAGTAGTATTGGCCTAACCACAACTAATGAAAAACTGTTTTTT

V gene: TRBV6-1
D gene: TRBD1
J gene: TRBJ1-1
clone size: -
CDR3 protein: CASSEIGQVTEAFF
CDR3 DNA: TGTGCCAGCAGTGAGATAGGACAGGTCACTGAAGCTTTCTTT

V gene: TRBV6-5
D gene: -
J gene: TRBJ1-5
clone size: -
CDR3 protein: CASSPRGQPQHF
CDR3 DNA: TGTGCCAGCAGTCCCCGCGGTCAGCCCCAGCATTTT

V gene: TRBV6-2/TRBV6-3
D gene: -
J gene: TRBJ1-2
clone size: -
CDR3 protein: CASSGQLNYGYTF
CDR3 DNA: TGTGCCAGCAGTGGACAGCTTAACTATGGCTACACCTTC

V gene: TRBV5-1
D gene: -
J gene: TRBJ1-2
clone size: -
CDR3 protein: CASSLDGDYGYTF
CDR3 DNA: TGCGCCAGCAGCTTGGACGGGGACTATGGCTACACCTTC

V gene: TRBV3-1/TRBV3-2
D gene: -
J gene: TRBJ1-6
clone size: -
CDR3 protein: CASSPVPSSYNSPLHF
CDR3 DNA: TGTGCCAGCAGCCCCGTCCCAAGCTCCTATAATTCACCCCTCCACTTT

V gene: TRBV3-1/TRBV3-2
D gene: TRBD1
J gene: TRBJ2-7
clone size: -
CDR3 protein: CASSQVGDRVSEQYF
CDR3 DNA: TGTGCCAGCAGCCAGGTCGGGGACAGGGTGAGCGAGCAGTACTTC

V gene: TRBV27
D gene: TRBD1
J gene: TRBJ1-6
clone size: -
CDR3 protein: CASRDNQGAGSPLHF
CDR3 DNA: TGTGCCAGCAGGGACAACCAGGGGGCTGGTTCACCCCTCCACTTT

V gene: TRBV9
D gene: -
J gene: TRBJ2-5
clone size: -
CDR3 protein: CASSVGLAGGETQYF
CDR3 DNA: TGTGCCAGCAGCGTAGGTCTAGCTGGAGGAGAGACCCAGTACTTC

V gene: TRBV27
D gene: -
J gene: TRBJ1-5
clone size: -
CDR3 protein: CASSFARNQPQHF
CDR3 DNA: TGTGCCAGCAGTTTTGCCAGGAATCAGCCCCAGCATTTT

V gene: TRBV5-5
D gene: TRBD2
J gene: TRBJ2-5
clone size: -
CDR3 protein: CASSFSGDVGETQYF
CDR3 DNA: TGTGCCAGCAGCTTTAGCGGGGATGTTGGGGAGACCCAGTACTTC

V gene: TRBV12-5
D gene: -
J gene: TRBJ2-7
clone size: -
CDR3 protein: CASGHGTPYKQYF
CDR3 DNA: TGTGCTAGTGGCCACGGGACACCTTACAAGCAGTACTTC